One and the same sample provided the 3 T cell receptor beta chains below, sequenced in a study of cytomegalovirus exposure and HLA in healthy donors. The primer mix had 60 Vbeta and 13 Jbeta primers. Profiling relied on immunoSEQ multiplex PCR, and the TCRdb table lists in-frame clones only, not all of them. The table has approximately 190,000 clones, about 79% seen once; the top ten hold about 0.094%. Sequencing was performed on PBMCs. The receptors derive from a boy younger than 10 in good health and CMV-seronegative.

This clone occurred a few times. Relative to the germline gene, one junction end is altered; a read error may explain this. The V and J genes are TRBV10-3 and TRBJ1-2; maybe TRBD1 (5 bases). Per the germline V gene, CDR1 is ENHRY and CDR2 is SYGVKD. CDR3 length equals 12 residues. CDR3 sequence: CAIGDSYYGYTF. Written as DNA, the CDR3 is TGTGCCATCGGTGACAGTTACTATGGCTACACCTTC.

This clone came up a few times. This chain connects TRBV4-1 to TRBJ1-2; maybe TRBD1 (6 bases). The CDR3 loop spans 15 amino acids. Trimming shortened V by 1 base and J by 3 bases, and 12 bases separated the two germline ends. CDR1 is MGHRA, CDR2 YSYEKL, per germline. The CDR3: CASSQATGQDYGYTF. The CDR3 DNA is TGCGCCAGCAGCCAAGCAACAGGGCAGGACTATGGCTACACCTTC.

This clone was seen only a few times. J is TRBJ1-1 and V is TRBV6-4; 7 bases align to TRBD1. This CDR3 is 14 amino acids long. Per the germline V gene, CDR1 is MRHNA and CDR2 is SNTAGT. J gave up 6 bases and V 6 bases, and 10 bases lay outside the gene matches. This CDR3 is CASRRQGLSSEAFF. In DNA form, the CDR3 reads TGTGCCAGCAGAAGACAGGGCTTATCCTCTGAAGCTTTCTTT.